Detailed here is one TCR beta chain. Its antigen remains unidentified. Per-base qualities were not stored, and no clone one base away is much larger. The germline V gene gives CDR1 as MNHNS and CDR2 as SASEGT. Taken from cysteine to phenylalanine, the CDR3 has 14 residues. Just the 42-base CDR3 DNA is kept, in frame starting at base 1. Trimming at the junction amounts to 7 bases on V and 6 bases on J, and the germline ends lie 15 bases apart. This specimen comes from a study of identical twins (dated by TCRdb to about 2016). Turning to the overall study: To test whether fetal clonotypes persist, this study deep-sequenced TCR alpha and beta repertoires from monozygotic twins, from unrelated adults of various ages, and from cord blood. Replicate twin experiments were performed at different times using different library preparation protocols to rule out contamination.

Every donor in the study was a healthy Caucasian. Three pairs of female monozygotic twins, all aged 18 to 29 years, were included in the twin cohort. Peripheral blood mononuclear cells were the source from which RNA for the TCR libraries was isolated. What the research found in general, with its limitations: Because the same donors could not be followed over many years, the conclusions depended on cross-sectional statistical analysis. Fewer insertions were carried by abundant cord blood beta clonotypes; a weaker similar trend was observed in young adult naive repertoires, while no such trend was observed in memory repertoires. In monozygotic twins, out-of-frame TCR alpha sharing was systematically underestimated by recombination models, although the models agreed with sharing between unrelated individuals. Invariant T cells such as MAIT and iNKT could partly confound zero-insertion analyses, although diverse VJ usage argued against such confounding for most clonotypes. A weaker excess of twin sharing was found in beta out-of-frame sequences because the signal-to-noise ratio was lowered by fewer shared sequences. Compared with coincidental sharing between unrelated individuals, out-of-frame TCR alpha sequences shared between twins had an excess of sequences with low generation probability.

Libraries were prepared through 5' RACE. The sequencing machine was an Illumina HiSeq 2000. Template switching added a universal primer binding site, and the final cDNA carried a unique molecular identifier that allowed TCR cDNA molecules to be counted accurately. Specific primers in the conserved constant-segment region were used to synthesize first-strand cDNA for TCR alpha and beta chains. To control for contamination, every cDNA library carried two barcodes: a SMART-Mk sample barcode plus Illumina barcodes. TruSeq adapter sequences along with Illumina sample barcodes were introduced in two successive PCR steps. The TCR alpha and beta cDNA libraries were sequenced on the Illumina HiSeq platform using custom primers. Per the source publication's procedure: MiGEC was used to process raw reads and extract unique molecular identifiers, and MiXCR was used to find CDR3 positions. For each individual, recombination models were inferred using an EM algorithm with the repgenHMM and IGoR tools. The tcR package in R was used for shared clonotype analysis, with sharing normalized by the product of cloneset sizes. To study raw recombination without the effects of thymic and clonal selection, out-of-frame nonproductive sequences were analyzed. TCRdb reanalyzed the raw reads on its own, using fastp at Q25 for trimming and MiXCR for clone calling, and kept in-frame beta chains. A single entry per CDR3 protein holds the most common genes and DNA from its merged rows. The authors' filters were not applied to this entry. Here the sample has about 890,000 distinct CDR3 sequences; over 9% occur a single time. The top ten clones comprise 1.5% to 2% of the sample.

A further study also used this sample, focusing on yellow fever vaccine responses in identical twins. According to the second study: The authors reported that the T cell response to vaccination in identical twins appeared partly convergent and partly personalized. In the study, vaccine-responding T cell clones were precisely tracked in identical twins.

This TCR derives from a woman between 18 and 29 years old in good health. The sample comprised PBMCs. The sequence is built from TRBV6-1 and TRBJ2-2, and possibly TRBD1, on 6 matching bases. Here is the DNA: TGTGCCAGCACCAAATACAGGGCGGCCGGGGAGCTGTTTTTT. This sequence encodes CASTKYRAAGELFF.